This TCR beta chain is drawn from a study of blood T cell repertoires in COVID-19. As for the study in general: COVID-19 samples, acute and convalescent, were from the United States, Italy and Spain. The cDNA or gDNA used as material had been derived from T cells, B-cell-depleted T cells, or PBMCs.

Per the study methods: Researchers report that nucleated cell counts were estimated from reference gene primer amplification. Method: immunoSEQ multiplex PCR; TCRdb's copy keeps in-frame clones and lacks some. Clone size and the V and J calls come from that table; the DNA yielded D and trimming. The data show tens of thousands of clones, under 85% seen once. The clonotype comes from a man aged 80 or over with acute or convalescent COVID-19. Sequenced sample: peripheral blood.

The CDR3 loop is CATSTRDTDTQYF. The DNA of the CDR3 is TGTGCCACCAGTACTAGGGACACAGATACGCAGTATTTT. The V call is TRBV24-1, the J call TRBJ2-3, with a possible D match to TRBD2 (5 bases). Germline CDR1 KGHDR, CDR2 SFDVKD. The V gene lost 6 bases and the J gene lost 2 bases, with 8 bases spanning the gap. This CDR3 spans 13 amino acids.